This is a list of T cell receptor beta chains from one sample in a study of T cell responses to AZD1222 COVID-19 vaccine. Clones were sequenced by immunoSEQ multiplex PCR, and TCRdb holds only the in-frame ones, with some missing. The sample has about 27,000 clones, around 92% seen once. The sequencing used peripheral blood, collected 28 days after the second AZD1222 dose. The receptors come from an adult who received the AZD1222 COVID-19 vaccine. CDR3s include the opening cysteine and the closing phenylalanine or tryptophan. Each record gives: D gene, J gene, clone size, V gene, CDR3 DNA, CDR3 protein. A D gene is named only where the DNA matches it firmly. Rows may omit the clone size; those that give it use once, few, many or a size class.

TRBD2	TRBJ2-7	NA	TRBV6-5	TGTGCCAGCAGTTCCCTAGCGGGAGGATCCTACGAGCAGTACTTC	CASSSLAGGSYEQYF
NA	TRBJ2-3	NA	TRBV5-1	TGCGCCAGCAGCGGGTGGTGGGGCCAACTATCTGGCACAGATACGCAGTATTTT	CASSGWWGQLSGTDTQYF
TRBD1	TRBJ2-3	few	TRBV27	TGTGCCAGCAGTCTAGGGACAGGGGGAGCCCTGTATTTT	CASSLGTGGALYF
TRBD2	TRBJ2-3	NA	TRBV7-8	TGTGCCAGCAGCTTAGCCCTAGCGGGAACTAGCACAGATACGCAGTATTTT	CASSLALAGTSTDTQYF
NA	TRBJ1-2	NA	TRBV7-2	TGTGCCAGCAGCTTAGGTCTGGGACGTGGGCCTAACTATGGCTACACCTTC	CASSLGLGRGPNYGYTF
NA	TRBJ1-4	NA	TRBV19	TGTGCCAGTAGTACCACAGGCTCAACTAATGAAAAACTGTTTTTT	CASSTTGSTNEKLFF
NA	TRBJ1-6	once	TRBV7-9	TGTGCCAGCAGCTTATCGGCCGGGAACCCACAAATAGATAATTCACCCCTCCACTTT	CASSLSAGNPQIDNSPLHF
TRBD2	TRBJ2-5	NA	TRBV4-1	TGCGCCAGCAGCTTTGGACTAGCTCAAGAGACCCAGTACTTC	CASSFGLAQETQYF
NA	TRBJ2-2	NA	TRBV28	TGTGCCAGCAGTTTAGGCAGAGCCACCGGGGAGCTGTTTTTT	CASSLGRATGELFF
TRBD2	TRBJ2-2	NA	TRBV6-2/TRBV6-3	TGTGCCAGCAGTGGGACTAGCGGGGTCGCGAACACCGGGGAGCTGTTTTTT	CASSGTSGVANTGELFF
TRBD1	TRBJ1-2	NA	TRBV9	TGTGCCAGCAGCGTAGCTGGGAATGACAGGGGGGTTGGCTACACCTTC	CASSVAGNDRGVGYTF
NA	TRBJ1-2	NA	TRBV10-3	TGTGCCACCAAACAGGTTTTAGGGTATGGCTACACCTTC	CATKQVLGYGYTF
TRBD1	TRBJ1-2	once	TRBV18	TGTGCCAGCTCACCGACAGGGGTTCCCTATGGCTACACCTTC	CASSPTGVPYGYTF
TRBD2	TRBJ2-5	NA	TRBV5-1	TGCGCCAGCAGCTTGGGCGGGAGCGGCTGGGAGACCCAGTACTTC	CASSLGGSGWETQYF
TRBD1	TRBJ1-3	NA	TRBV13	TGTGCCAGCAGTCCGGACAGGGCCTCCGGAAACACCATATATTTT	CASSPDRASGNTIYF
TRBD2	TRBJ2-3	NA	TRBV19	TGTGCCAGTAGTATAGATGCCCTAGCGGGAGGCGCAGATACGCAGTATTTT	CASSIDALAGGADTQYF
NA	TRBJ2-1	NA	TRBV25-1	TGTGCCAGCAGTGACGAGGGCACGTACAATGAGCAGTTCTTC	CASSDEGTYNEQFF